The sequence of this TCR beta chain was determined in a study of cytomegalovirus exposure and HLA in healthy donors. Study overall: Clustering assigned 70% to 90% of the approximately 430 genotyped donors to the Caucasian-associated ancestry cluster. Points from the study as a whole: In vitro data verified a few CMV-associated chains as specific for CMV antigens.

Note on this clone: Its antigen is undetermined.

CDR3 length equals 14 residues. With 60 Vbeta and 13 Jbeta primers, the PCR was carried out. Some clones are missing from TCRdb's copy, which holds only in-frame ones; the method was immunoSEQ multiplex PCR. In the table there are 110,000 to 150,000 clones, approximately 80% of which are singletons. This sequence originates from a boy aged 2 to 9 in good health and CMV-seronegative. The sample consisted of PBMCs. The chain couples TRBV21-1 to TRBJ1-6. TRBV21-1 is a pseudogene segment. CDR3 nucleotides: TGTGCCAGCAGCTACAATAGCCAAGATTCACCCCTCCACTTT. This codes for CASSYNSQDSPLHF.